This TCR beta chain is drawn from a study of control samples from healthy donors and cancer patients. This table comes from immunoSEQ multiplex PCR, and its TCRdb copy is limited to in-frame clones, with some not included. The table lists some 150,000 clones, 75% to 95% of them singletons. This CDR3 has 16 amino acids. The germline V gene encodes CDR1 MGHRA and CDR2 YSYEKL. Trimming pared 1 base from V and 2 bases from J, leaving 11 bases between. The TCR was taken from a man aged 25 to 40 in good health. Material: blood. The chain couples TRBV4-1 to TRBJ2-2; D gene ambiguous. The CDR3 is CASSQGGRGNTGELFF. The CDR3 bases are TGCGCCAGCAGCCAAGGAGGTCGAGGAAACACCGGGGAGCTGTTTTTT.